The 2 T cell receptor beta chains below were found in one sample sequenced in a study of CD4 and CD8 cells across lung adenocarcinoma regions. Each CDR3 protein gets one entry after TCRdb re-called the PCR reads with MiXCR. The table records thousands of distinct CDR3 sequences, about 62% of them present only once. Sequenced: CD4+ T cells from the center of a lung tumor. Source of these receptors: a female donor with lung adenocarcinoma. The CD4 and CD8 labels of this study may be unreliable.

This clonotype appeared a few times. The chain is built from TRBV10-3 and TRBJ2-2; 8 bases match TRBD2. Germline-derived CDR1 and CDR2 are ENHRY and SYGVKD. V was pared by 10 bases and J by 6 bases, with 7 bases of the junction left unmatched. This CDR3 is 13 amino acids long. The DNA of the CDR3 is TGTGCCACCCGGGAGGGCGGCGCCGGGGAGCTGTTTTTT. It is translated as CATREGGAGELFF.

This chain links TRBV6-1 with TRBJ1-6; 9 nucleotides line up with TRBD1. CDR1 is MNHNS and CDR2 is SASEGT in the germline V gene. The CDR3 runs to 15 residues. Trimming removed 6 bases from V and 7 bases from J; junction bases left unmatched: 7. The CDR3 is CASSSTGTGNSPLHF. CDR3 DNA: TGTGCCAGCAGCTCTACCGGGACAGGGAATTCACCCCTCCACTTT.